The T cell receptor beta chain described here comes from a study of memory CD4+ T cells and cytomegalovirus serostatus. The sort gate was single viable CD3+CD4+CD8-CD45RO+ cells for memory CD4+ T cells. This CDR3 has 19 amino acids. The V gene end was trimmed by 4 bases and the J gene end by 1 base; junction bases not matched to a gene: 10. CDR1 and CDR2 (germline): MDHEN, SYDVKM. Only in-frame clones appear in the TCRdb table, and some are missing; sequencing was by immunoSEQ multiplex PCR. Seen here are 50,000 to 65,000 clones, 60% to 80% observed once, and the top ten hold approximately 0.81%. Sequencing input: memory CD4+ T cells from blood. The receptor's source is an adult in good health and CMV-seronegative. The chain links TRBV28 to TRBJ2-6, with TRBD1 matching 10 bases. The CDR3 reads CASSSSWTGGVSGANVLTF. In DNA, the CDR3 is TGTGCCAGCAGTTCGTCCTGGACAGGGGGTGTATCTGGGGCCAACGTCCTGACTTTC.